These 11 T cell receptor beta chains share one sample of origin, sequenced in a study of T cell responses to AZD1222 COVID-19 vaccine. The protocol was immunoSEQ multiplex PCR, while the TCRdb copy is restricted to in-frame clones and leaves out a portion. The repertoire holds approximately 75,000 clones, with about nine tenths as singletons. The sample consisted of peripheral blood, taken 28 days after the second AZD1222 dose. The receptors were sampled from an adult who received the AZD1222 COVID-19 vaccine.

This chain joins TRBV5-1 and TRBJ1-1; D ambiguous. CDR1 and CDR2 from the germline V gene are SGHRS and YFSETQ. With 0 bases removed from V and 6 bases from J, the gap between germline ends came to 9 bases. The CDR3 is made up of 13 amino acids. CDR3 sequence: CASSLDGEPEAFF. DNA of the CDR3: TGCGCCAGCAGCTTGGACGGAGAGCCTGAAGCTTTCTTT.

The chain carries TRBV9 and TRBJ2-5; D may correspond to TRBD1 or TRBD2 (5 bases each). Trimming took 0 bases from V and 2 from J, leaving 23 bases between them. CDR1 and CDR2 (germline): SGDLS, YYNGEE. This CDR3 is 19 amino acids long. CDR3 DNA: TGTGCCAGCAGCGTAGATGTCAGCTGGGGACCAGTTTCTCAAGAGACCCAGTACTTC. Translated: CASSVDVSWGPVSQETQYF.

This clone was detected only a few times. This chain uses TRBV12-3 or TRBV12-4 with TRBJ1-1, with D unclear. Trimming left V 8 bases short and J 4 bases short, with 11 bases between. CDR3 length: 12 residues. The CDR3 DNA is TGTGCCAGCGGCGGGGAGAGCACTGAAGCTTTCTTT. It is translated as CASGGESTEAFF.

This clone was seen a single time. The chain carries TRBV15 and TRBJ2-1; D unresolved. The CDR3 consists of 15 residues. V lost 5 bases and J lost 6, with 17 bases in between. Germline loops: CDR1 LNHNV, CDR2 YYDKDF (reference sequence). The CDR3 bases are TGTGCCACCAGCGAAGCACCTCCCGAGACCAATGAGCAGTTCTTC. Translated, it gives CATSEAPPETNEQFF.

V usage is TRBV9 and J usage is TRBJ2-7, with D maybe TRBD1 (6 bases). Trimming pared 4 bases from V and 4 bases from J, leaving 27 bases between. This CDR3 spans 18 amino acids. Per the germline V gene, CDR1 is SGDLS and CDR2 is YYNGEE. The CDR3 coding sequence is TGTGCCAGCAGCCCTCAGGCTTCTCGGGGCAGGGGCCTATACGAGCAGTACTTC. It yields the protein CASSPQASRGRGLYEQYF.

CDR3 in amino acids: CASSYSGLAGRSTDTQYF. Written as DNA, the CDR3 is TGTGCCAGCAGTTACTCCGGACTAGCGGGGCGAAGCACAGATACGCAGTATTTT. The genes are TRBV6-2 or TRBV6-3 and TRBJ2-3, with 12 bases aligning to TRBD2. CDR1 is MNHEY, CDR2 SVGEGT, per germline. V trimming: 0 bases; J trimming: 0 bases; junction bases outside the gene matches: 4. The CDR3 sequence is 18 residues long.

V is TRBV11-2 and J is TRBJ2-6; 8 nucleotides line up with TRBD1. Unmatched junction bases numbered 1, after V lost 1 base and J lost 2 bases. This CDR3 has 16 amino acids. The germline V gene encodes CDR1 SGHAT and CDR2 FQNNGV. The DNA of the CDR3 is TGTGCCAGCAGCTTAGGCAGGGGGCCTGGGGCCAACGTCCTGACTTTC. Protein: CASSLGRGPGANVLTF. The full variable domain, in which reference TRBV11-2 and TRBJ2-6 provide the parts outside the CDR3, is EAGVAQSPRYKIIEKRQSVAFWCNPISGHATLYWYQQILGQGPKLLIQFQNNGVVDDSQLPKDRFSAERLKGVDSTLKIQPAKLEDSAVYLCASSLGRGPGANVLTFGAGSRLTVL.

The V call is TRBV6-5, the J call TRBJ2-7; 7 positions agree with TRBD2. CDR3 length: 14 amino acids. V shed 2 bases, J shed 2 bases, and the junction held 3 bases outside the gene matches. Germline V gene data show CDR1 as MNHEY and CDR2 as SVGAGI. For the CDR3, the DNA is TGTGCCAGCAGTTACAGCAGCGGGGCCTACGAGCAGTACTTC. Encoded protein: CASSYSSGAYEQYF.

This clone occurred a few times. The rearrangement uses TRBV7-3 and TRBJ2-3; the D is unclear. Looked up from germline, CDR1 is SGHTA and CDR2 is FQGTGA. The V and J ends lost 5 bases and 2 bases respectively, with 11 bases between them. This CDR3 spans 14 amino acids. This CDR3 reads CASSVQHSTDTQYF. In DNA, the CDR3 is TGTGCCAGCAGCGTTCAGCATTCCACAGATACGCAGTATTTT.

The CDR3 nucleotides read TGTGCCAGCAGCCTGGGGACAGGGCTGCCTAATGAAAAACTGTTTTTT. Translated: CASSLGTGLPNEKLFF. The J gene is TRBJ1-4, the V gene TRBV9; 9 bases map to TRBD1. This CDR3 is 16 amino acids long. Germline V gives CDR1 SGDLS, CDR2 YYNGEE. The V gene end was trimmed by 4 bases and the J gene end by 3 bases; junction bases not matched to a gene: 7. Variable domain in full (rest from reference TRBV9 and TRBJ1-4): DSGVTQTPKHLITATGQRVTLRCSPRSGDLSVYWYQQSLDQGLQFLIQYYNGEERAKGNILERFSAQQFPDLHSELNLSSLELGDSALYFCASSLGTGLPNEKLFFGSGTQLSVL.

The rearrangement joins TRBV7-8 to TRBJ2-3, with D possibly TRBD1 on 6 matching bases. The V end was cut by 3 bases, the J end by 3 bases, with 13 bases between. The CDR3 is 15 residues long. Germline V gives CDR1 SGHVS, CDR2 FQNEAQ. The CDR3 sequence: CASSFRGPGTDTQYF. For the CDR3, the DNA is TGTGCCAGCAGCTTCAGGGGTCCCGGTACAGATACGCAGTATTTT.